Each of the 8 T cell receptor beta chains below was sequenced from the same sample in a study of T cell clones after liver transplantation. Sequenced by immunoSEQ multiplex PCR; TCRdb stores in-frame clones only, minus some. The data hold about 120,000 clones, with just over 90% observed a single time. This specimen consisted of CD4+ T cells from blood, obtained 12 months after liver transplant. These receptors were obtained from a human patient who received a liver transplant. Some T cells may originate from the graft donor.

In this sample, this clone turned up a few times. The chain couples TRBV2 to TRBJ2-1, with 14 nucleotides matching TRBD2. CDR1 and CDR2 (germline): SNHLY, FYNNEI. The CDR3 spans 15 residues. V trimming: 5 bases; J trimming: 7 bases; junction bases outside the gene matches: 4. CDR3 region: CASSKGLAGANEQFF. As DNA, the CDR3 is TGTGCCAGCAGTAAGGGACTAGCGGGAGCAAATGAGCAGTTCTTC.

This chain links TRBV5-1 with TRBJ1-4; unclear D gene. Trimming took 4 bases from V and 4 from J, leaving 11 bases between them. This CDR3 is built from 14 residues. Germline CDR1 reads SGHRS; CDR2 reads YFSETQ. DNA for the CDR3: TGCGCCAGCAGCCCAGAGGGTTATAATGAAAAACTGTTTTTT. This sequence encodes CASSPEGYNEKLFF.

Notes on this clone: This sample also contains other DNA sequences that code for the same CDR3. V is TRBV9 and J is TRBJ2-2, with D unresolved. Germline CDR1 reads SGDLS; CDR2 reads YYNGEE. The V gene lost 0 bases and the J gene lost 3 bases, with 3 bases spanning the gap. CDR3 size: 13 residues. The CDR3 spells CASSVVDTGELFF. Here the CDR3 DNA reads TGTGCCAGCAGCGTAGTTGACACCGGGGAGCTGTTTTTT.

The V gene is TRBV7-9, the J gene TRBJ2-1; 14 nucleotides agree with TRBD2. V lost 5 bases and J lost 5; bases outside the gene matches: 8. The V gene's germline CDR1 is SEHNR and CDR2 FQNEAQ (reference sequence). The CDR3 extends over 17 amino acids. CDR3 in amino acids: CASSPPGLAGDHNEQFF. The CDR3 DNA is TGTGCCAGCAGCCCCCCGGGACTAGCGGGAGATCACAATGAGCAGTTCTTC.

The chain combines TRBV4-1 with TRBJ2-6; D unresolved. Germline-derived CDR1 and CDR2 are MGHRA and YSYEKL. The CDR3 extends over 16 amino acids. Between the trimmed V and J ends, which lost 1 base and 0 bases, there was a span of 7 bases. The CDR3 reads CASSQVGRSGANVLTF. The DNA for the CDR3 is TGCGCCAGCAGCCAAGTAGGGCGCTCTGGGGCCAACGTCCTGACTTTC.

The J gene is TRBJ2-5, the V gene TRBV10-3; 7 nucleotides align to TRBD1. Unmatched junction bases numbered 3, after V lost 5 bases and J lost 3 bases. This CDR3 comprises 13 residues. Looked up from germline, CDR1 is ENHRY and CDR2 is SYGVKD. This CDR3 is CAISPGQKETQYF. CDR3 in DNA: TGTGCCATCAGTCCGGGACAGAAAGAGACCCAGTACTTC.

The rearrangement uses TRBV5-1 and TRBJ2-6; D is uncertain. Trimming shortened V by 2 bases and J by 0 bases, and 6 bases separated the two germline ends. The CDR3 sequence is 15 residues long. Germline V lookup: CDR1 SGHRS, CDR2 YFSETQ. Here the CDR3 reads CASSLIGSGANVLTF. The DNA of the CDR3 is TGCGCCAGCAGCTTAATCGGCTCTGGGGCCAACGTCCTGACTTTC. Drawing the rest from reference TRBV5-1 and TRBJ2-6, the complete variable domain is KAGVTQTPRYLIKTRGQQVTLSCSPISGHRSVSWYQQTPGQGLQFLFEYFSETQRNKGNFPGRFSGRQFSNSRSEMNVSTLELGDSALYLCASSLIGSGANVLTFGAGSRLTVL.

CDR3: CASSLALGASDTQYF. As DNA, the CDR3 is TGCGCCAGCAGCTTGGCGCTGGGGGCGTCGGATACGCAGTATTTT. This chain links TRBV5-1 with TRBJ2-3; D might be TRBD1 (6 bases). Germline CDR1 reads SGHRS; CDR2 reads YFSETQ. CDR3 length equals 15 residues. Trimming pared 0 bases from V and 6 bases from J, leaving 14 bases between.